This is a list of T cell receptor beta chains from one sample in a study of blood T cell repertoires in COVID-19. Sequenced by immunoSEQ multiplex PCR; TCRdb stores in-frame clones only, minus some. The sample carries approximately 480,000 clones, 89% recorded once. Sequenced sample: peripheral blood. These receptor sequences come from a man younger than 30 with COVID-19, enrolled during active disease. The CDR3 runs from the conserved cysteine through the conserved F or W. D genes are given only for firm matches. Clone size, where shown, is once, few, many, or a class for clones that have expanded.

v_gene	j_gene	d_gene	abundance	CDR3nt	CDR3aa
TRBV4-1	TRBJ2-1	TRBD2	once	TGCGCCAGCAGCACGGGAGGCAGTTACAATGAGCAGTTCTTC	CASSTGGSYNEQFF
TRBV21-1	TRBJ1-1	.	.	TGTGCCACCAAGACAGGGGAGTTTGAAGCTTTCTTT	CATKTGEFEAFF
TRBV7-9	TRBJ1-1	.	.	TGTGCCAGCACGGACAGTAACACTGAAGCTTTCTTT	CASTDSNTEAFF
TRBV1	TRBJ2-1	.	.	TGCACCAGCAGCCCGCCGGGGCTAGCGGGAGTTGAAACGCTCTACAATGAGCAGTTCTTC	CTSSPPGLAGVETLYNEQFF
TRBV4-1	TRBJ2-1	.	.	TGCGCCAGCAGCCAAGATCACCGGTATGAGCAGTTCTTC	CASSQDHRYEQFF
TRBV11-3	TRBJ2-7	.	.	TGTGCCAGCAGCCCACGACAGGTCTCCTTCGAGCAGTACTTC	CASSPRQVSFEQYF
TRBV24-1	TRBJ1-1	.	few	TGTGCCACCAGAGCTTCAGGGGACACTGAAGCTTTCTTT	CATRASGDTEAFF
TRBV4-1	TRBJ2-1	TRBD2	.	TGCGCCAGCAGCTTAAGGGAAGGAGCGGGAGGGCCCAATGAGCAGTTCTTC	CASSLREGAGGPNEQFF
TRBV4-1	TRBJ2-7	.	.	TGCGCCAGCAGCATAAATTGGGCTTACGAGCAGTACTTC	CASSINWAYEQYF
TRBV7-9	TRBJ2-7	TRBD2	.	TGTGCCAGCAGCTTAGGGGCGGGGAGGGACGAGCAGTACTTC	CASSLGAGRDEQYF
TRBV30	TRBJ2-7	.	.	TGTGCCTGGAGTGACCTGGGGGGCTACGAGCAGTACTTC	CAWSDLGGYEQYF
TRBV11-2	TRBJ1-6	.	.	TGTGCCAGCAGCTTCAGTACCAGCTCGGGATCCCTCCACTTT	CASSFSTSSGSLHF
TRBV18	TRBJ2-3	TRBD1	once	TGTGCCAGCCAAAGACAGGGGCACACAGATACGCAGTATTTT	CASQRQGHTDTQYF
TRBV2	TRBJ1-2	.	once	TGTGCCAGCAGAGGGGACTATGGCTACACCTTC	CASRGDYGYTF
TRBV5-4	TRBJ2-1	.	.	TGTGCCAGCAGCTTGAGCATTTTGGATGAGCAGTTCTTC	CASSLSILDEQFF
TRBV9	TRBJ2-5	TRBD2	.	TGTGCCAGCAGCGAAACCCCGGGACTAGGGGGAGAGACCCAGTACTTC	CASSETPGLGGETQYF
TRBV11-2	TRBJ2-5	TRBD1	.	TGTGCCAGCAGCGGACAGGGGATTGTGACCCAGTACTTC	CASSGQGIVTQYF
TRBV24-1	TRBJ2-6	TRBD2	.	TGTGCCACCAGCCACGGGGGGGCGCGAGCTGGGGCCAACGTCCTGACTTTC	CATSHGGARAGANVLTF
TRBV2	TRBJ2-1	TRBD2	.	TGTGCCAGCAGTGCGACTAGCGGGAGAAAGGCTGAGCAGTTCTTC	CASSATSGRKAEQFF
TRBV5-1	TRBJ2-3	TRBD2	.	TGCGCCAGCAGCTCTAGCGGGAGACCTGATACGCAGTATTTT	CASSSSGRPDTQYF
TRBV5-5	TRBJ1-2	TRBD1	.	TGTGCCAGCAGCTTAGGGGACAGGGGTTACGGCTACACCTTC	CASSLGDRGYGYTF
TRBV5-4	TRBJ2-5	TRBD2	.	TGTGCCAGCAGCTTACGACTAGCGGGGGACCCTTTGACCCAGTACTTC	CASSLRLAGDPLTQYF
TRBV2	TRBJ2-1	TRBD2	.	TGTGCCAGCAGTTCCCTTCTAGCGGGAGGGCTCAATGAGCAGTTCTTC	CASSSLLAGGLNEQFF
TRBV3-1/TRBV3-2	TRBJ2-7	.	.	TGTGCCAGCAGGGGGCCTTTACAGGAACCCGAGCAGTACTTC	CASRGPLQEPEQYF
TRBV19	TRBJ1-2	TRBD1	.	TGTGCCAGTAGGGGACAGGGTAGGGACTATGGCTACACCTTC	CASRGQGRDYGYTF
TRBV7-9	TRBJ2-3	TRBD1	.	TGTGCCAGCAGCTTAGATTGGACAGGGGATATTCATACGCAGTATTTT	CASSLDWTGDIHTQYF
TRBV2	TRBJ1-2	.	.	TGTGCCAGCAACAGGGTGGGCTATGGCTACACCTTC	CASNRVGYGYTF
TRBV18	TRBJ2-5	.	.	TGTGCCAGCTCGGGTCAGGTCGAGGAGACCCAGTACTTC	CASSGQVEETQYF
TRBV30	TRBJ2-3	TRBD2	.	TGTGCCTGGAGTGGAATAGCGGGAGTCACAGATACGCAGTATTTT	CAWSGIAGVTDTQYF
TRBV5-8	TRBJ2-1	.	.	TGTGCCAGCAGCTTGGTCAGGGCTGAGCAGTTCTTC	CASSLVRAEQFF
TRBV12-3/TRBV12-4	TRBJ1-1	.	.	TGTGCCAGCAGCCAGAATGCTGAAGCTTTCTTT	CASSQNAEAFF
TRBV5-1	TRBJ1-2	.	.	TGCGCCAGCAGCGTCGACAGTAACTATGGCTACACCTTC	CASSVDSNYGYTF
TRBV21-1	TRBJ1-2	.	.	TGTGCCAGCAGCAAAGATGGACATCATAACTATGGCTACACCTTC	CASSKDGHHNYGYTF
TRBV27	TRBJ2-1	TRBD1	few	TGTGCCAGCAGGGGACAGGCTGGAGGTAATGAGCAGTTCTTC	CASRGQAGGNEQFF
TRBV3-1/TRBV3-2	TRBJ2-7	.	few	TGTGCCAGCAGCCAGAACTCCCCAGGGGACTACGAGCAGTACTTC	CASSQNSPGDYEQYF
TRBV27	TRBJ2-6	TRBD2	.	TGTGCCAGCAGTTTAGCGGGGGGTCTCTCTGGGGCCAACGTCCTGACTTTC	CASSLAGGLSGANVLTF
TRBV5-1	TRBJ2-5	.	.	TGCGCCAGCACCCCCTTTCCAAGGGGGGGGGAGACCCAGTACTTC	CASTPFPRGGETQYF
TRBV10-2	TRBJ1-4	.	once	TGCGCCAGCAGTGAGTCTCTAACTAATGAAAAACTGTTTTTT	CASSESLTNEKLFF
TRBV5-6	TRBJ2-1	TRBD2	.	TGTGCCAGCAGCAGGCTCGGCGGGAGGACCAGGGTACGCTACAATGAGCAGTTCTTC	CASSRLGGRTRVRYNEQFF
TRBV30	TRBJ2-3	TRBD2	.	TGTGCCTGGACCAGCGGGACCGATACGCAGTATTTT	CAWTSGTDTQYF
TRBV7-3	TRBJ2-7	TRBD1	.	TGTGCCAGCAGCTTAACGGGAACAGGGGGTCTGTACGAGCAGTACTTC	CASSLTGTGGLYEQYF
TRBV4-1	TRBJ2-3	.	.	TGCGCCAGCAGCCAAGGGGGCCTGGGGATTGCAGATACGCAGTATTTT	CASSQGGLGIADTQYF
TRBV21-1	TRBJ1-4	.	.	TGTGCCAGCAGCAATAAACGACTAGCGGACAGGGTGGCTGAAAAACTGTTTTTT	CASSNKRLADRVAEKLFF
TRBV24-1	TRBJ2-1	.	.	TGTGCCACCAGTGATTTTCAGGGAGGCTCCTACAATGAGCAGTTCTTC	CATSDFQGGSYNEQFF
TRBV29-1	TRBJ1-1	.	.	TGCAGCGTGCTAAGACAGGCCAACACTGAAGCTTTCTTT	CSVLRQANTEAFF
TRBV6-5	TRBJ1-2	.	.	TGTGCCAGCAGTTACTCTGGGGCGCGAGGCTACACCTTC	CASSYSGARGYTF
TRBV13	TRBJ2-3	.	.	TGTGCCAGCAGCCAGACTCCCCGGGGAAATACGCAGTATTTT	CASSQTPRGNTQYF
TRBV2	TRBJ2-7	TRBD1	.	TGTGCCAGCAGTGAAGCGGGGGACAGGGCCTACGAGCAGTACTTC	CASSEAGDRAYEQYF
TRBV27	TRBJ2-2	TRBD1	.	TGTGCCAGCAGTCCCCGGGGGACAGGGAACACCGGGGAGCTGTTTTTT	CASSPRGTGNTGELFF